This entry is about one TCR beta chain. Its target is not known. This entry comes from a study of early T cells in non-severe SARS-CoV-2 infection. Overall study findings and caveats: VDJdb matching favored anti-spike CD8 responses, missing private and CD4 specificities.

Unique molecular identifiers tagged individual cDNA molecules. Each CDR3 protein is one row after TCRdb ran MiXCR on the 5' RACE reads. The sample has 100,000 or so distinct CDR3 sequences, 16% seen once. The ends were cut back, 5 bases at V and 0 bases at J, with 8 bases in the middle. Germline CDR1 DFQATT, CDR2 SNEGSKA (reference sequence). The CDR3 has 13 amino acids. The TCR comes from an adult who was a healthcare worker with PCR-confirmed SARS-CoV-2 infection or an uninfected control (not recorded which). This chain uses TRBV20-1 with TRBJ2-1; D unresolved. Sequencing used whole blood, obtained at baseline. CDR3 sequence reads: CSAPDISYNEQFF. CDR3 in DNA: TGCAGTGCTCCGGATATCTCCTACAATGAGCAGTTCTTC.